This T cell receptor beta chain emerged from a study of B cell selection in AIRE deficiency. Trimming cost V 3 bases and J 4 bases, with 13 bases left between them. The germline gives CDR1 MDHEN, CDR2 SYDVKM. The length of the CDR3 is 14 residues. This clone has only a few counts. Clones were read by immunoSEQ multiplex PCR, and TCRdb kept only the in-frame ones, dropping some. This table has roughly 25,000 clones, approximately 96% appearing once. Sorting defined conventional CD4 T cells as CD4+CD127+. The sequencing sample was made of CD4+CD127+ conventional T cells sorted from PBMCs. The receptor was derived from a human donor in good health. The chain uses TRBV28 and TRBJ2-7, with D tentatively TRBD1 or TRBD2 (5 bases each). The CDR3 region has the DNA TGTGCCAGCAGTTTGCAGGGAGATAAGTACGAGCAGTACTTC. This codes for CASSLQGDKYEQYF.